This T cell receptor (beta chain) emerged from a study of human T cells and chemical hapten exposure. On the study more broadly: The study lasted roughly 26 weeks, and patients were dosed weekly with diphenylcyclopropenone on the scalp throughout. Women made up most patients, who had alopecia areata, totalis or universalis.

This clonotype has a handful of counts. A single record per CDR3 protein comes from TCRdb applying MiXCR to the RACE reads. Of 40,000 or so distinct CDR3 sequences listed, approximately 3.6% were seen once; the top ten hold around 26%. The time point here: patch test 1, 2 weeks after DPC sensitization. The treatment was: therapeutic diphenylcyclopropenone sensitization with weekly scalp DPC. Unfractionated whole blood yielded total RNA. This receptor was taken from a man between 45 and 60 years old with alopecia areata. Some clones in this sample may be carry-over from other donors' samples. The sequenced sample was whole blood, obtained in connection with sensitization to the hapten diphenylcyclopropenone (DPC).

For the CDR3, the DNA is TGTGCCAGTAGTATCGGGAGGGGGCCGAGCTACACCTTC. Protein: CASSIGRGPSYTF. The V gene is TRBV19, the J gene TRBJ1-2, with 7 nucleotides matching TRBD1. The CDR3 spans 13 residues. CDR1 is LNHDA and CDR2 is SQIVND in the germline V gene (reference sequence). V gave up 3 bases and J gave up 9 bases; unmatched junction bases: 7.